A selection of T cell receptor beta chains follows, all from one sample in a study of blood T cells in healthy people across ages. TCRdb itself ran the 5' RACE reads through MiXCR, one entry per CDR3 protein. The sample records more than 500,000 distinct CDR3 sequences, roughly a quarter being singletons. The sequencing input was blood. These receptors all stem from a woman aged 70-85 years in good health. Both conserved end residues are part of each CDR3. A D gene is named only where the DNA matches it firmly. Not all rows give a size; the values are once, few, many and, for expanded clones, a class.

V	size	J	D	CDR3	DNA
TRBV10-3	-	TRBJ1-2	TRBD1	CAISDTGGGNYGYTF	TGTGCCATCAGTGATACAGGGGGCGGGAACTATGGCTACACCTTC
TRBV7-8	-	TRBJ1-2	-	CASSLSRADYGYTF	TGTGCCAGCAGCTTATCCAGGGCCGACTATGGCTACACCTTC
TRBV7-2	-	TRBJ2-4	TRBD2	CASSLAASGGAKNIQYF	TGTGCCAGCAGCTTAGCGGCTAGCGGGGGGGCAAAAAACATTCAGTACTTC
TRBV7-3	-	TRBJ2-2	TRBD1	CASLPDRVNTGELFF	TGTGCCAGCCTCCCGGACAGGGTTAACACCGGGGAGCTGTTTTTT
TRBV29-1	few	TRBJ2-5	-	CSVDGGGARETQYF	TGCAGCGTTGATGGAGGGGGGGCCCGTGAGACCCAGTACTTC
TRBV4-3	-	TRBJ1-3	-	CASSQDAGLENTIYF	TGCGCCAGCAGCCAAGATGCCGGTTTGGAAAACACCATATATTTT
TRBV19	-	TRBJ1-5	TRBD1	CASSAQGGQPQHF	TGTGCCAGTAGTGCCCAGGGGGGTCAGCCCCAGCATTTT
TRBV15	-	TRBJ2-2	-	CATSDYAGPGELFF	TGTGCCACCAGCGATTATGCGGGTCCCGGGGAGCTGTTTTTT
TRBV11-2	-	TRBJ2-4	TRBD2	CASSLDRLAVAKNIQYF	TGTGCCAGCAGCTTAGATAGGCTAGCGGTAGCCAAAAACATTCAGTACTTC
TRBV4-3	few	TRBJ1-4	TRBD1	CASSQDAEEGAEKLFF	TGCGCCAGCAGCCAAGATGCTGAGGAGGGGGCGGAAAAACTGTTTTTT
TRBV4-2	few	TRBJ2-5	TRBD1	CASSRDRGPLKAQYF	TGTGCCAGCAGCCGAGACAGGGGGCCCCTTAAGGCCCAGTACTTC
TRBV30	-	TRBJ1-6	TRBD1	CAWRQTGRASPLHF	TGTGCCTGGAGACAGACAGGGCGGGCCTCACCCCTCCACTTT
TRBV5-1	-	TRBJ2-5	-	CASSLGHTETQYF	TGCGCCAGCAGCTTGGGACATACGGAGACCCAGTACTTC
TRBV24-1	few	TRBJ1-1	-	CATSQIGTEAFF	TGTGCCACCTCTCAAATAGGAACTGAAGCTTTCTTT